This T cell receptor (beta chain) appears in the sequencing data of a study of T cell repertoires in cytomegalovirus infection. Study-level findings and limits: CMV carriers having the relevant HLA were flagged by cumulative public TCR beta family frequency.

Trimming removed 8 bases at V and 2 bases at J, with 11 bases between. Germline loops: CDR1 MGHRA, CDR2 YSYEKL. The CDR3 loop spans 13 amino acids. TCRdb ran MiXCR on the reads and lists one entry per CDR3 protein. The sample has about 920,000 distinct CDR3 sequences, around 30% seen once; the top ten hold about an eighth. A note on this clonotype: Its specificity is unknown.

J is TRBJ2-3 and V is TRBV4-1, with D tentatively TRBD1 (5 bases). The material sequenced was cultured CD8+ T cells from PBMCs, taken from culture after CMV antigen stimulation. This receptor was taken from a human donor in good health (CMV status not recorded). Some clones in this sample may be carry-over from other donors' samples. The CDR3 DNA is TGCGCCAGCCTGGACACCAACACAGATACGCAGTATTTT. Translating gives CASLDTNTDTQYF.